Given below is one T cell receptor beta chain in context. This clone has a handful of counts. There is no known antigen for this receptor. Base qualities are not provided; no much larger clone lies one nucleotide away. Library generation was performed with the immunoSEQ multiplex PCR assay. RNA was extracted from all samples and reverse transcribed into cDNA as template for TCR sequencing. SuperScript III was used to make first-strand cDNA, primed with a 2:1 mix of oligo-dT and random hexamers. Amplification bias was assessed with a synthetic immune receptor repertoire, and residual bias was removed computationally. On the study's bioinformatics: Raw reads were preprocessed to remove errors, and CDR3 was defined by IMGT conventions from the conserved cysteine to phenylalanine. To get clonality, Shannon entropy was normalized by log2 of the number of productive unique TCRs and the result was subtracted from 1. Whether scalp clones were CD4 or CD8 was inferred by matching scalp TCRbeta sequences against CD4 and CD8 repertoires sorted from blood. TCRdb limited this immuneACCESS table to in-frame rearrangements with V and J called. A share of clones is missing; checked studies link under half to unresolved V genes, and the rest is unexplained. V and J calls and clone size are as listed in that table; D and trimming were resolved from the DNA. A total of roughly 250,000 clones appear in this sample, 60% of them only once. Around 0.92% of the sample is in the top ten clones.

This entry is derived from a study of CD8+ T cells in alopecia areata (dated by TCRdb to the late 2010s). Turning to the overall study: The treated patients took part in an open-label pilot trial in which moderate-to-severe alopecia areata was treated with oral tofacitinib at 5 to 10 mg twice daily. Patients received tofacitinib for 6 to 18 months and were then followed off drug for 6 months to check for delayed response and recurrence. Disease severity in treated patients was measured with the SALT score, which quantifies the percentage of affected scalp surface area. In both human patients and the C3H/HeJ mouse model, the study applied high-throughput TCRbeta sequencing to look at T cell clonal expansion in alopecia areata. Human TCRbeta sequencing covered scalp tissue and sorted CD4+ and CD8+ peripheral blood T cells from patchy and totalis/universalis alopecia areata patients and healthy controls. Biopsies were taken from tofacitinib-treated patients at baseline and at 4 and 24 weeks of treatment, and a later scalp biopsy was taken in several of the tofacitinib-treated patients. Clonality in the scalp was compared among normal scalp (n=4), patchy alopecia areata scalp (n=8), and alopecia totalis/universalis scalp (n=8). RNA came from the PAXgene miRNA kit for fixed scalp, the miRNeasy kit for PBMCs, and the RNeasy kit for mouse skin. TCRbeta CDR3 regions were amplified by immunoSEQ multiplex PCR with 35 Vbeta forward and 13 Jbeta reverse primers.

What the authors observed across the whole study: During tofacitinib treatment, many expanded lesional clones remained in scalp and blood, and this persistence may partly explain relapse after treatment is stopped. Unlike mouse skin, where gammadelta T cells dominate, normal human skin contains resident alphabeta T cells that get sequenced too, which complicates analysis of the scalp TCR repertoire. Tofacitinib significantly lowered scalp clonality and the number of expanded CD8+ clones among the top 100 scalp clones. Because the treated cohort was small and included a single nonresponder, larger studies are needed to assess links between baseline CD8+ expansion and response. Shared TCR sequences between patients were less evident than in mice, which may be partly attributable to HLA diversity in the patient population. Higher clonality and more expanded CD8+ clones were observed in lesional scalp than in normal scalp, particularly in alopecia totalis/universalis, a finding suggestive of antigenic drive.

The CDR3 holds 12 amino acids from the cysteine to the phenylalanine. Only CDR3 DNA is held: 36 bases, read in frame from base 1. CDR1 and CDR2 are read off the germline V gene as SQVTM and ANQGSEA. V is cut by 3 bases and J by 3 bases, and the space between the germline ends is 9 bases. The treatment or condition label, as the study defines it: oral pan-JAK inhibitor, 5-10 mg twice daily. Peripheral blood and lesional scalp punch biopsies were obtained from patients with alopecia areata. After PBMCs were isolated by density centrifugation and stained for CD3, CD4 and CD8, a FACSAria was used to sort CD4+ and CD8+ T cells.

Recombination connected TRBV29-1 to TRBJ2-7, with the D gene not confidently named. The sequence derives from a human donor with alopecia areata. Sequenced material: CD4+ T cells sorted from blood, taken at week 52, from a patient treated with tofacitinib. The CDR3 protein sequence reads: CSVEERNYEQYF. DNA sequence: TGCAGCGTTGAGGAGAGGAACTACGAGCAGTACTTC.